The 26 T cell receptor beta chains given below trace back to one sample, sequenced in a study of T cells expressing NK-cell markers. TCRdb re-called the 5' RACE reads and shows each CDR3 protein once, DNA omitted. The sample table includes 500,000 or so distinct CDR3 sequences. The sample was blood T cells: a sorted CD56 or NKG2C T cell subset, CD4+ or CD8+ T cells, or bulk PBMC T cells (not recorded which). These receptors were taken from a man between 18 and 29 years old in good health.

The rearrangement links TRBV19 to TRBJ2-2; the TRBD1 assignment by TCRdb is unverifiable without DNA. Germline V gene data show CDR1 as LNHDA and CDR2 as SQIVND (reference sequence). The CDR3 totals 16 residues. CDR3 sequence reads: CASSARTRTNTGELFF. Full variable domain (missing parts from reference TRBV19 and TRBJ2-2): DGGITQSPKYLFRKEGQNVTLSCEQNLNHDAMYWYRQDPGQGLRLIYYSQIVNDFQKGDIAEGYSVSREKKESFPLTVTSAQKNPTAFYLCASSARTRTNTGELFFGEGSRLTVL.

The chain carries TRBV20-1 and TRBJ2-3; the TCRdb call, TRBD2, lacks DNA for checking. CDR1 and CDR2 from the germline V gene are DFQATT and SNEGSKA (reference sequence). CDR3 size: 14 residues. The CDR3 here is CSVIRGRFTDTQYF.

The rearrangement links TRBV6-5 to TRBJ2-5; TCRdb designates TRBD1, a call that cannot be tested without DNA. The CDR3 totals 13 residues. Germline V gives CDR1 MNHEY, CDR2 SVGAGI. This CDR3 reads CASSYREGETQYF.

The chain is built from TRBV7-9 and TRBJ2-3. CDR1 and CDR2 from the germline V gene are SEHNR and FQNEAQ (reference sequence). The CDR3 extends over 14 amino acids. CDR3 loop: CASSLQLAADTQYF.

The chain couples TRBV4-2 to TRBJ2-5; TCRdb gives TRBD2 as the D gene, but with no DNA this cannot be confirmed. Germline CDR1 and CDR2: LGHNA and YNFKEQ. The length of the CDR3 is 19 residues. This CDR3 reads CASSQRQGWVAGIGETQYF.

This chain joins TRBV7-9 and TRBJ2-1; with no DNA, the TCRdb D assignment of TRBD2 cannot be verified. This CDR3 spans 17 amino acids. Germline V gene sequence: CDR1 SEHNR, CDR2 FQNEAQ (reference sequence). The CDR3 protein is CASSPSGPSGPYNEQFF.

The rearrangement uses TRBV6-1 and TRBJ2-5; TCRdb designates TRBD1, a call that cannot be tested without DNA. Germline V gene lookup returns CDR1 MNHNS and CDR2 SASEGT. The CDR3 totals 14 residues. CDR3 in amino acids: CASTDQGREETQYF.

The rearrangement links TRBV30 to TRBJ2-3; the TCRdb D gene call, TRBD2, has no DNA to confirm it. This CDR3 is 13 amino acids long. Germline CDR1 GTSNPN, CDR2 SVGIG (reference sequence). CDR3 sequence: CAWERGSTDTQYF.

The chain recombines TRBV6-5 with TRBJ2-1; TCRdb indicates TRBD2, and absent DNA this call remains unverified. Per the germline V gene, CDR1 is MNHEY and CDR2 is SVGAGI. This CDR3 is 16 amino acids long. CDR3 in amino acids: CASSYSISGTAEGQFF.

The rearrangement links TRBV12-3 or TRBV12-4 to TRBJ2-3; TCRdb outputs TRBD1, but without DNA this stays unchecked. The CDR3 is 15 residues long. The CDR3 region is CASRPSGSRTDTQYF.

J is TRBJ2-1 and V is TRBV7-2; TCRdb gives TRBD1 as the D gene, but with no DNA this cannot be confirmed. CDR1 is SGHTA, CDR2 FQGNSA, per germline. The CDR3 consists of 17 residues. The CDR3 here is CASSPQDLLSSYNEQFF.

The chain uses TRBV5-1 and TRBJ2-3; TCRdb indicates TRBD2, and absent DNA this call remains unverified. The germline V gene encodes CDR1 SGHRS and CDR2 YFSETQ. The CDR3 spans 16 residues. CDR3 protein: CASSLAPGGPTDTQYF. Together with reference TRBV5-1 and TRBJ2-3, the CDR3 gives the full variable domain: KAGVTQTPRYLIKTRGQQVTLSCSPISGHRSVSWYQQTPGQGLQFLFEYFSETQRNKGNFPGRFSGRQFSNSRSEMNVSTLELGDSALYLCASSLAPGGPTDTQYFGPGTRLTVL.

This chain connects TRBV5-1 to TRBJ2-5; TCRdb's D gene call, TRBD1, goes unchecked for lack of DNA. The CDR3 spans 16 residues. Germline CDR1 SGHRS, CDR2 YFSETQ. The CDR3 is CASSITGQGLQETQYF.

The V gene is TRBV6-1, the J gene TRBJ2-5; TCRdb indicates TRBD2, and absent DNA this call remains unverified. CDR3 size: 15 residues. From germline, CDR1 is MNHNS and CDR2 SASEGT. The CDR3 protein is CASRIIPGLAETQYF.

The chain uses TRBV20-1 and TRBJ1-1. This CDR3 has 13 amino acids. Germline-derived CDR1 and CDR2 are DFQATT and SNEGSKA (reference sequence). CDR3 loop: CSARSTSDTEAFF.

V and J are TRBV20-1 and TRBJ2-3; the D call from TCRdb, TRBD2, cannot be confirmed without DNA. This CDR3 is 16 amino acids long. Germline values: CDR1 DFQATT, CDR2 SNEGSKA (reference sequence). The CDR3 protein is CSAPTLAGAFADTQYF.

The chain's CDR3 is CASSSPGTSVVGEQFF. This chain connects TRBV12-3 or TRBV12-4 to TRBJ2-1; the TCRdb D gene call, TRBD2, has no DNA to confirm it. This CDR3 spans 16 amino acids.

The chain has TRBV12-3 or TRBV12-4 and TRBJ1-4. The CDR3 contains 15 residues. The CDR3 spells CASSFRAATNEKLFF.

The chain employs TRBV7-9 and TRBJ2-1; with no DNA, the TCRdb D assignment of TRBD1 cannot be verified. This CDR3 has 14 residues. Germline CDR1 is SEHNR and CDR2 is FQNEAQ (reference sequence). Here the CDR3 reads CALQGGSSYNEQFF.

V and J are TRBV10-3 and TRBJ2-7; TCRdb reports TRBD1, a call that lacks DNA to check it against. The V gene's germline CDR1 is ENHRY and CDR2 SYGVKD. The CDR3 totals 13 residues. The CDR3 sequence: CATSGGDSYEQYF.

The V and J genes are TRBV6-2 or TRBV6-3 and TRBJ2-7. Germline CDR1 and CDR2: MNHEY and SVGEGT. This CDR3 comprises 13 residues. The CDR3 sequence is CASNPTFGYEQYF.

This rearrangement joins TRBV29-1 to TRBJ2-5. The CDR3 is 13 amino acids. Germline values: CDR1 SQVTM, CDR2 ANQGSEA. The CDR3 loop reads CSVEPRLEETQYF.

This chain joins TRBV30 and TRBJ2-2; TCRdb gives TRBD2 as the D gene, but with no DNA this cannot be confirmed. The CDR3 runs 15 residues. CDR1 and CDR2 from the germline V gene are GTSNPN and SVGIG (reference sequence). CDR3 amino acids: CASAPTSGRTGELFF.

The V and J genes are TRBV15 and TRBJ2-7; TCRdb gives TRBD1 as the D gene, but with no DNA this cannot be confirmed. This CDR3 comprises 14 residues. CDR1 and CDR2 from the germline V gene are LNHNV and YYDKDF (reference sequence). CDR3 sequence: CATSSDRAAVQQYF. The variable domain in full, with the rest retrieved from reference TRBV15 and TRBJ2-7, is DAMVIQNPRYQVTQFGKPVTLSCSQTLNHNVMYWYQQKSSQAPKLLFHYYDKDFNNEADTPDNFQSRRPNTSFCFLDIRSPGLGDTAMYLCATSSDRAAVQQYFGPGTRLTVT.

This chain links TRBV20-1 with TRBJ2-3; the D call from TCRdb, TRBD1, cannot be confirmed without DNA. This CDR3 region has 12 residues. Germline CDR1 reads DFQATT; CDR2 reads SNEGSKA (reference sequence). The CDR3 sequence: CSASAGAGTQYF.

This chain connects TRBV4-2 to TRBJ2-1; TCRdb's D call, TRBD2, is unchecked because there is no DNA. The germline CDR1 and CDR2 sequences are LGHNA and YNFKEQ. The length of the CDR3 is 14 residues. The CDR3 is CASSQGVSGKEQFF.